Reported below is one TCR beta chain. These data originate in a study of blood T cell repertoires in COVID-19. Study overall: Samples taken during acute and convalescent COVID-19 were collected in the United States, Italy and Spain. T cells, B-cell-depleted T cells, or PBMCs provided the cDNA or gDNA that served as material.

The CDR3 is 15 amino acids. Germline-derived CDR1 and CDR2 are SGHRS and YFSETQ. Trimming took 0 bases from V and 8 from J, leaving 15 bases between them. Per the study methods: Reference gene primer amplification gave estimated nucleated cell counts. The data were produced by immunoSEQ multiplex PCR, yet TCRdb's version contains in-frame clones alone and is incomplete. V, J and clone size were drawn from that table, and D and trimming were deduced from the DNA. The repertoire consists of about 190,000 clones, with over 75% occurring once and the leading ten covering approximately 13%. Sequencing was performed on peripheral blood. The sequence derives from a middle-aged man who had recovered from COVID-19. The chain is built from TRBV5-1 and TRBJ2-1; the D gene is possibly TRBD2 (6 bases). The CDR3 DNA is TGCGCCAGCAGCTTGGTCGGGGCGGGGATCCATGAGCAGTTCTTC. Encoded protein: CASSLVGAGIHEQFF.